The entry below describes one T cell receptor beta chain. There is no known antigen for this receptor. No much larger clonotype is one base removed from it; base qualities were not supplied. As encoded in the germline V gene, CDR1 is SGHRS while CDR2 is YFSETQ. The CDR3 numbers 13 residues from cysteine through phenylalanine. This entry keeps only the CDR3 DNA: 39 bases, framed from base 1. V drops 5 bases and J drops 1 base, leaving 6 bases in between. Whole blood was collected in K2EDTA tubes by collaborating institutions according to the institutions' own protocols. For TCRbeta analysis, collaborator samples were shipped as frozen whole blood, as isolated PBMCs, or as DNA extracted from either sample type. The sample is drawn from a study of blood T cell repertoires in COVID-19 (dated by TCRdb to about 2020). Looking at the study overall: Samples from collaborators originated in the United States, Italy and Spain and spanned both the acute and convalescent phases of COVID-19. Samples came from the ongoing ImmuneRACE study (first 160 participants) plus 1,254 subjects from 6 global collaborators. Subjects who had been exposed to COVID-19, were actively infected with it, or had recovered from it provided the deeply sampled blood TCRbeta repertoires that made up the dataset. A freely available public database, intended as a resource for researchers studying the immune response to SARS-CoV-2, is where the repertoires were released. The prospective study material was composed of cDNA or gDNA derived from T cells, B-cell-depleted T cells, or PBMCs. Where available, HLA class I and class II types were obtained from metadata supplied by the sample provider rather than from assay-based typing. Nearly every sample came with metadata listing a de-identified subject ID, COVID-19 status, age in years and sex. Study-level results and caveats: The amount of clinical and demographic metadata varied by source and participant and was provided uncurated.

TCRbeta CDR3 regions were amplified from genomic DNA by means of the immunoSEQ Assay, a bias-controlled multiplex PCR. The authors' pipeline ran thus. Nucleated cell counts per sample were estimated from amplification of reference gene primers within the assay. Sequence reads were collapsed and filtered to measure the absolute abundance of every unique TCRbeta CDR3 rearrangement. For each sample, productive Simpson clonality was calculated as the square root of Simpson's diversity index over productive rearrangements. TCRdb stores this immuneACCESS table with in-frame sequences only. Part of the clones is absent; in the studies checked, under half of the shortfall reflects unresolved V genes, and no reason is known for the rest. That table is the source of V, J and clone size, and D and trimming were worked out from the DNA. This sample comprises some 170,000 clones, roughly 80% of them detected only once. Approximately 8% of the sample is taken by the ten largest.

Recombination joined TRBV5-1 with TRBJ2-2; the D gene lacks a confident call. Specimen: peripheral blood. The sequence derives from a man in his fifties or sixties with acute or convalescent COVID-19. The DNA sequence reads TGCGCCAGCAGGCGTCGGAACACCGGGGAGCTGTTTTTT. It specifies CASRRRNTGELFF.